Detailed here is one T cell receptor beta chain. Sequencing was performed with immunoSEQ multiplex PCR; in TCRdb, only in-frame clones are kept and a portion is missing. The repertoire holds approximately 80,000 clones, with roughly 90% as singletons. V was pared by 6 bases and J by 6 bases, with 10 bases of the junction left unmatched. This CDR3 spans 15 amino acids. Germline V CDR1 and CDR2: MDHEN, SYDVKM. This specimen comes from a study of technical replicates of blood from a handful of donors. What was sequenced was T cells isolated from PBMCs. The chain couples TRBV28 to TRBJ1-5; TRBD1 aligns across 8 bases. This sequence was found in a human donor in good health. The chain's CDR3 is CASRELDRAVQPQHF. In DNA, the CDR3 is TGTGCCAGCAGAGAATTGGACAGGGCGGTTCAGCCCCAGCATTTT.